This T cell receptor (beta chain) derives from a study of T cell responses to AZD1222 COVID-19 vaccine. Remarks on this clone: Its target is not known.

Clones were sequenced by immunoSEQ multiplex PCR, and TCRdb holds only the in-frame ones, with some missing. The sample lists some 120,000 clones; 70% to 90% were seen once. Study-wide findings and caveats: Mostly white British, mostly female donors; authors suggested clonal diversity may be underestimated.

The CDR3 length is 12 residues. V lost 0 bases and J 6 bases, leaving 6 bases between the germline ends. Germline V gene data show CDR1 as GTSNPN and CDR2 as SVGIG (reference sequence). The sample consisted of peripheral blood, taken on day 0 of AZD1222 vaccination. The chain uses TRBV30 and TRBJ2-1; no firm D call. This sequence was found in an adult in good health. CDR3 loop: CAWSVRVNEQFF. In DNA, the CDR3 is TGTGCCTGGAGTGTACGAGTCAATGAGCAGTTCTTC.